The entry that follows covers one T cell receptor (beta chain) sequence. A junction boundary mismatches the germline segment, possibly from a read error. The authors' processing: Scientists estimated how many nucleated cells there were by amplifying reference gene primers. Assay: immunoSEQ multiplex PCR; the TCRdb copy retains only in-frame clones and omits some. V, J and clone size reflect that table, while D and trimming were determined from the DNA. The sample consists of about 74,000 clones, 84% of them appearing once. The data were taken from a study of blood T cell repertoires in COVID-19. Turning to the study itself: There were acute and convalescent COVID-19 samples, and they came from the United States, Italy and Spain. In each case, the material was cDNA or gDNA derived from T cells, B-cell-depleted T cells, or PBMCs.

This CDR3 is 16 amino acids long. Per germline, CDR1 MNHEY and CDR2 SVGAGI. The rearrangement joins TRBV6-5 to TRBJ2-3; 12 bases align to TRBD1. This receptor was obtained from a man aged 70-80 years with acute or convalescent COVID-19. Sequencing used peripheral blood. The CDR3 region is CASSYSGTGGAYTQYF. CDR3 DNA sequence: TGTGCCAGCAGCTACTCCGGGACAGGGGGCGCGTATACGCAGTATTTT.